Listed here is a single T cell receptor (beta chain). This specimen comes from a study of blood T cell repertoires in COVID-19. Study-level background: PBMCs, B-cell-depleted T cells, or T cells were the source of the cDNA or gDNA that made up the material.

Germline lookup yields CDR1 SGHDT and CDR2 YYEEEE. The CDR3 loop spans 13 amino acids. V lost 4 bases to trimming and J lost 3 bases, with 11 bases between them. Assay used: immunoSEQ multiplex PCR; TCRdb lists only in-frame clones, some missing. The sample carries roughly 220,000 clones, about 85% recorded once. This chain joins TRBV5-6 and TRBJ2-7; TRBD1 might be the D (5 bases). Sample: peripheral blood. This TCR derives from a man over 45 who had recovered from COVID-19. CDR3 protein: CASSQGLFYEQYF. CDR3 nucleotide sequence: TGTGCCAGCAGCCAGGGCCTTTTCTACGAGCAGTACTTC. The variable domain in full, with the rest retrieved from reference TRBV5-6 and TRBJ2-7, is DAGVTQSPTHLIKTRGQQVTLRCSPKSGHDTVSWYQQALGQGPQFIFQYYEEEERQRGNFPDRFSGHQFPNYSSELNVNALLLGDSALYLCASSQGLFYEQYFGPGTRLTVT.